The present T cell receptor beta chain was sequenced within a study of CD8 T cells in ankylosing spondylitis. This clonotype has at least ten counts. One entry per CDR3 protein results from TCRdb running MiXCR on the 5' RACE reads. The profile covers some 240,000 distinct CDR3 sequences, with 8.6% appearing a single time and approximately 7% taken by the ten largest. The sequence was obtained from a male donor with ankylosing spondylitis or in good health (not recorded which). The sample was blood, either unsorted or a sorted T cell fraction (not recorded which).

Here the CDR3 DNA reads TGTGCCAGCAGTTTATCTCCGGGACAGCTCTACGAGCAGTACTTC. Amino acids: CASSLSPGQLYEQYF. The chain couples TRBV27 to TRBJ2-7, with TRBD1 identical over 7 bases. With 0 bases clipped from V and 3 bases from J, the junction kept 5 bases outside the gene matches. Germline values: CDR1 MNHEY, CDR2 SMNVEV (reference sequence). This CDR3 contains 15 residues.